This T cell receptor beta chain was documented in a study of low-dose radiotherapy and immunotherapy resistance in tumors. Across the study: On an every-two-weeks schedule, patients received intravenous nivolumab 240 mg, along with ipilimumab 1 mg/kg every six weeks. Dosing of intravenous cyclophosphamide at 200 mg/m2 occurred every two weeks and took place one day prior to radiation and immunotherapy.

The V end lost 4 bases, the J end lost 10 bases, and 23 bases lay between the germline ends. There are 16 residues in the CDR3. Time point specified: after trial treatment. Specified treatment: LDRT plus nivolumab, ipilimumab, low-dose cyclophosphamide and aspirin (RACIN trial). Donors were dosed with nivolumab and ipilimumab; they also received aspirin, low-dose cyclophosphamide and low-dose radiotherapy. About this clonotype: It differs at one base from a far larger clone, so likely a read error.

TRAV- and TRBV-specific primers, spanning alpha and beta chains, primed first-strand cDNA. TCR amplification used 15 to 20 PCR cycles, a constant-region primer and a V-primer adapter. In vitro transcription amplified the mRNA that had been isolated. TCRdb redid the calling of the reads with MiXCR, one entry per CDR3 protein. The table includes some 94,000 distinct CDR3 sequences, less than 25% detected once. The chain has TRBV23-1 and TRBJ2-1, with a weak D call TRBD1 (5 bases). TRBV23-1 is given ORF status, its function remaining uncertain. This TCR came from a female donor with ovarian cancer. The sample here was PBMCs, taken after low-dose radiotherapy plus immunotherapy. CDR3 DNA sequence: TGCGCCAGCAGTCCGCGTGGGCAGGGCCTCAGGTACGAGCAGTTCTTC. Its translation: CASSPRGQGLRYEQFF.